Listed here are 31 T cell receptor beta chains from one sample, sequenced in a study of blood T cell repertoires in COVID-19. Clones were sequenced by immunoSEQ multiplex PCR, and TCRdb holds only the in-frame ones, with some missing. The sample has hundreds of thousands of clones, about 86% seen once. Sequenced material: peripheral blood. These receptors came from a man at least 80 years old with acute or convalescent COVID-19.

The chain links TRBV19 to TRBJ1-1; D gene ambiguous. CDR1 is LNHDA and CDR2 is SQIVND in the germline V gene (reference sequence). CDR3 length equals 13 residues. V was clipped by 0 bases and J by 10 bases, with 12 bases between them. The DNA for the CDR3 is TGTGCCAGTAGTATAGAGAGGGTATCGGGAGCTTTCTTT. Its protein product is CASSIERVSGAFF. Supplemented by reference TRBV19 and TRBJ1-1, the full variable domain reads DGGITQSPKYLFRKEGQNVTLSCEQNLNHDAMYWYRQDPGQGLRLIYYSQIVNDFQKGDIAEGYSVSREKKESFPLTVTSAQKNPTAFYLCASSIERVSGAFFGQGTRLTVV.

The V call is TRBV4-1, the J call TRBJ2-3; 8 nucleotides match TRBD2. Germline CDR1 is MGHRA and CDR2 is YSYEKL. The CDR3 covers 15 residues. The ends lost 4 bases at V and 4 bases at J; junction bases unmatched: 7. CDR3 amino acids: CASSPGLVGADTQYF. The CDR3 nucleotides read TGCGCCAGCAGCCCGGGACTAGTTGGGGCAGATACGCAGTATTTT.

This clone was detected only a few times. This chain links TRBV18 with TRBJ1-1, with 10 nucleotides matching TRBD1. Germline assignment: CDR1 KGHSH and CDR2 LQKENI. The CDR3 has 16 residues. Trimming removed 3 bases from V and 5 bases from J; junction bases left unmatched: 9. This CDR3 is CASSPLWDRGRTEAFF. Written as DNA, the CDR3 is TGTGCCAGCTCACCCCTGTGGGACAGGGGAAGGACTGAAGCTTTCTTT.

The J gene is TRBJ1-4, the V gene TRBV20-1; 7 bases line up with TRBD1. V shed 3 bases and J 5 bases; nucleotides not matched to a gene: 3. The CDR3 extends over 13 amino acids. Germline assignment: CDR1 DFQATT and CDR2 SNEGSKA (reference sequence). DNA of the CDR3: TGCAGTGCTAGTCAACAGGGGAATGAAAAACTGTTTTTT. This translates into CSASQQGNEKLFF.

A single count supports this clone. CDR3 DNA sequence: TGCGCCAGCAGTGAGTCAGCGGGAAGGACTGAAGCTTTCTTT. This encodes CASSESAGRTEAFF. The chain couples TRBV10-1 to TRBJ1-1; D gene unclear. Trimming pared 0 bases from V and 5 bases from J, leaving 10 bases between. The V gene's germline CDR1 is WNHNN and CDR2 SYGVQD (reference sequence). This CDR3 comprises 14 residues.

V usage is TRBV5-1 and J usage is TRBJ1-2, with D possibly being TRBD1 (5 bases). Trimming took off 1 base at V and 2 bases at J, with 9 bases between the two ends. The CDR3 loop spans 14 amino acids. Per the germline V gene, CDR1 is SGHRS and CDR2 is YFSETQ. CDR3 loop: CASSLYRTNYGYTF. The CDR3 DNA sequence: TGCGCCAGCAGCTTGTACAGGACCAACTATGGCTACACCTTC.

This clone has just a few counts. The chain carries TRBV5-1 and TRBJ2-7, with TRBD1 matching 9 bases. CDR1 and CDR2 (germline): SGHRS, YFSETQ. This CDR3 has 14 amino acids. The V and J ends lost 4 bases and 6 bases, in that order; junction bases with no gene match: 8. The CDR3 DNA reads TGCGCCAGCAGCATCATGGGACAGGGCTCCGAGCAGTACTTC. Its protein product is CASSIMGQGSEQYF. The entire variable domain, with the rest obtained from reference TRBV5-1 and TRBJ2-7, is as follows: KAGVTQTPRYLIKTRGQQVTLSCSPISGHRSVSWYQQTPGQGLQFLFEYFSETQRNKGNFPGRFSGRQFSNSRSEMNVSTLELGDSALYLCASSIMGQGSEQYFGPGTRLTVT.

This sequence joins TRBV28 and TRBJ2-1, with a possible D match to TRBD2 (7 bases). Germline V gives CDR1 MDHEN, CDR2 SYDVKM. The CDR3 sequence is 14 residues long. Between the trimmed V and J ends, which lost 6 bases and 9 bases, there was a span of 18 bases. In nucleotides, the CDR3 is TGTGCCAGCAGACGAGGGGGGGCCGTGGGTGAGCAGTTCTTC. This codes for CASRRGGAVGEQFF.

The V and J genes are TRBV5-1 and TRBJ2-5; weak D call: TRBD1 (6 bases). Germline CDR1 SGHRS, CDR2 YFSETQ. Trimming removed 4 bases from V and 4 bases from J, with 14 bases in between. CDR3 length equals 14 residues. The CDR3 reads CASSTNTGSETQYF. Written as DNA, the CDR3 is TGCGCCAGCAGCACCAATACAGGGTCAGAGACCCAGTACTTC.

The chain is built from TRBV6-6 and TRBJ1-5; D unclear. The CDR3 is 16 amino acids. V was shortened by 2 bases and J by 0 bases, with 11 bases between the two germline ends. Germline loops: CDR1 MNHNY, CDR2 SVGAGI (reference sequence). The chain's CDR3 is CASSYPGFNSNQPQHF. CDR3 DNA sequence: TGTGCCAGCAGTTACCCGGGGTTCAATAGCAATCAGCCCCAGCATTTT.

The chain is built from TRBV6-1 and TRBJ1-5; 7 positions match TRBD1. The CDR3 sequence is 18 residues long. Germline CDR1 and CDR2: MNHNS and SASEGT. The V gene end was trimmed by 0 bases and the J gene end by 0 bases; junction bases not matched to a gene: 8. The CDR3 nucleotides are TGTGCCAGCAGTGAAGCTGGGACAGCAGCATATAGCAATCAGCCCCAGCATTTT. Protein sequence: CASSEAGTAAYSNQPQHF.

CDR3 in DNA: TGCGCCAGCAGCTGGGCCGGGACAGGGGGAATATGGGGCTCTGGAAACACCATATATTTT. Translating it yields CASSWAGTGGIWGSGNTIYF. The chain uses TRBV5-1 and TRBJ1-3; 11 nucleotides match TRBD1. V gave up 3 bases and J gave up 0 bases; unmatched junction bases: 14. Germline lookup yields CDR1 SGHRS and CDR2 YFSETQ. This CDR3 comprises 20 residues.

For the CDR3, the DNA is TGTGCCAGCAGTTACCAAGGGGGCGGCAGGGACACCATATATTTT. It yields the protein CASSYQGGGRDTIYF. The chain employs TRBV6-6 and TRBJ1-3; 7 bases align to TRBD1. The CDR3 runs 15 residues. Germline-derived CDR1 and CDR2 are MNHNY and SVGAGI (reference sequence). V lost 2 bases and J lost 8; bases outside the gene matches: 9.

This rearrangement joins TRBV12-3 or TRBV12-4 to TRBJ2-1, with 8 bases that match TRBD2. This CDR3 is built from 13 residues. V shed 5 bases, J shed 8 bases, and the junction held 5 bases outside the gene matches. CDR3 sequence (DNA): TGTGCCAGCAGTCCCGGACTAGCCGATGAGCAGTTCTTC. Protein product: CASSPGLADEQFF.

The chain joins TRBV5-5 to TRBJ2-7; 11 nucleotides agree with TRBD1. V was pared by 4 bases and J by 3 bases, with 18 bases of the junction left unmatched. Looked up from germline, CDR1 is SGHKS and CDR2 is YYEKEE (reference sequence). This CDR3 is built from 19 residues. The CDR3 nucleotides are TGTGCCAGCAGCCCGGTGTGGTCCAAATCCGGGACAGGGGGCTACGAGCAGTACTTC. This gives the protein CASSPVWSKSGTGGYEQYF.

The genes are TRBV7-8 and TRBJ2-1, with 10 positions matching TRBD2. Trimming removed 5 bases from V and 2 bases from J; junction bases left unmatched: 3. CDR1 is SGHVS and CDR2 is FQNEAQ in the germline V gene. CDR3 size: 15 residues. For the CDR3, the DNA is TGTGCCAGCAGCCCGAGCGGGGGGGCCTACAATGAGCAGTTCTTC. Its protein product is CASSPSGGAYNEQFF.

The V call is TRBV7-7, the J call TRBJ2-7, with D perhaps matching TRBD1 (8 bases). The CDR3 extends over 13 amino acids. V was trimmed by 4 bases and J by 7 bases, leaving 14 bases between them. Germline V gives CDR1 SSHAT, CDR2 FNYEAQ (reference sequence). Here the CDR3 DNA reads TGTGCCAGCAGCTCCTACAGGGGGGGGGAGCAGTACTTC. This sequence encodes CASSSYRGGEQYF.

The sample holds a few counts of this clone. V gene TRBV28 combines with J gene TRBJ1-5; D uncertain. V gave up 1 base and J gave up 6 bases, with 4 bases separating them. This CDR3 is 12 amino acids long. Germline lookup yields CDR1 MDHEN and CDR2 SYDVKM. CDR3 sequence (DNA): TGTGCCAGCAGTTTATCTTCTCAGCCCCAGCATTTT. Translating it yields CASSLSSQPQHF.

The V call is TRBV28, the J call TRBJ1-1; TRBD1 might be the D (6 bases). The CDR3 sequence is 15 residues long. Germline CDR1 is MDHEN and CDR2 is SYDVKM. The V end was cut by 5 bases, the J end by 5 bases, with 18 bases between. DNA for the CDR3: TGTGCCAGCAGTCCAGGGGATAGAGGAGGAACTGAAGCTTTCTTT. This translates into CASSPGDRGGTEAFF. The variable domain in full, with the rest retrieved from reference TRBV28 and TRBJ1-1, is DVKVTQSSRYLVKRTGEKVFLECVQDMDHENMFWYRQDPGLGLRLIYFSYDVKMKEKGDIPEGYSVSREKKERFSLILESASTNQTSMYLCASSPGDRGGTEAFFGQGTRLTVV.

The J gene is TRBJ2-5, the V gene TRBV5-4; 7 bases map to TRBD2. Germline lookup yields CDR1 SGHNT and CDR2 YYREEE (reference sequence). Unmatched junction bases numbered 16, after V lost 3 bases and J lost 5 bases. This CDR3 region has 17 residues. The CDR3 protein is CASSWNPAELARETQYF. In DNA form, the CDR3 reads TGTGCCAGCAGCTGGAACCCCGCCGAACTAGCGAGGGAGACCCAGTACTTC.

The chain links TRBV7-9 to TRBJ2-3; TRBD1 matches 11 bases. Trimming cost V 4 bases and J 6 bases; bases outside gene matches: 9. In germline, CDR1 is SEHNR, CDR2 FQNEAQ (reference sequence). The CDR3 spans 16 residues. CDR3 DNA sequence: TGTGCCAGCAGCTGGACAGGGGGCAAACGGGTTGATACGCAGTATTTT. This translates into CASSWTGGKRVDTQYF.

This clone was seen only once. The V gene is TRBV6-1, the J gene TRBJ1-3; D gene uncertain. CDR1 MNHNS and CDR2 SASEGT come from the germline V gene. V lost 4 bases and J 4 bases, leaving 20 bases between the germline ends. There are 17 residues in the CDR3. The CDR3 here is CASSGLTSHRLGNTIYF. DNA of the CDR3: TGTGCCAGCAGTGGACTTACGTCTCACCGGCTCGGAAACACCATATATTTT.

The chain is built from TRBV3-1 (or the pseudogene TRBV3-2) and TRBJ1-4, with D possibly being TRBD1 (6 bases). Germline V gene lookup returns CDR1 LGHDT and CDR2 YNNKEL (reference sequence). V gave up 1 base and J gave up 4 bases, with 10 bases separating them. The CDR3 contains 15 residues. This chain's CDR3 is CASSQVRGNNEKLFF. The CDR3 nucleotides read TGTGCCAGCAGCCAAGTTAGGGGGAATAATGAAAAACTGTTTTTT.

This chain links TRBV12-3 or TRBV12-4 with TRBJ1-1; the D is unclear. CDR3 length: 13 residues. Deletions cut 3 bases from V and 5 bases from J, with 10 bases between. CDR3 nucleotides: TGTGCCAGCAGTTTTGGTCCGGGAACTGAAGCTTTCTTT. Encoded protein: CASSFGPGTEAFF.

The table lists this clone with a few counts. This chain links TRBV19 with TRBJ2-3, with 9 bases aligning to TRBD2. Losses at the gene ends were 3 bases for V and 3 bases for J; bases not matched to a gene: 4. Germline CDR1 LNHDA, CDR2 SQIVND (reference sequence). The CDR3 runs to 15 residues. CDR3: CASSMTAGGTDTQYF. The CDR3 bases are TGTGCCAGTAGTATGACAGCGGGGGGTACAGATACGCAGTATTTT. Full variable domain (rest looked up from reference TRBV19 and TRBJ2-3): DGGITQSPKYLFRKEGQNVTLSCEQNLNHDAMYWYRQDPGQGLRLIYYSQIVNDFQKGDIAEGYSVSREKKESFPLTVTSAQKNPTAFYLCASSMTAGGTDTQYFGPGTRLTVL.

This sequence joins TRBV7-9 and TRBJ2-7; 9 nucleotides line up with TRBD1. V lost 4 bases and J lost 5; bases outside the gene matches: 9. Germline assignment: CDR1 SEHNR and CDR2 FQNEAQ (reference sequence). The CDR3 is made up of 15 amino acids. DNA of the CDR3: TGTGCCAGCAGCTCCCCCGGGACAGGGCAGAACGAGCAGTACTTC. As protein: CASSSPGTGQNEQYF. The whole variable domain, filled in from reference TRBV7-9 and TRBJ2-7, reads DTGVSQNPRHKITKRGQNVTFRCDPISEHNRLYWYRQTLGQGPEFLTYFQNEAQLEKSRLLSDRFSAERPKGSFSTLEIQRTEQGDSAMYLCASSSPGTGQNEQYFGPGTRLTVT.

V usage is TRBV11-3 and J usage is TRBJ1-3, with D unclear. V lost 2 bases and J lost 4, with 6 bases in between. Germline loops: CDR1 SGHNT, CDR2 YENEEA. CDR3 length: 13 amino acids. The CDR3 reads CASSLNSGNTIYF. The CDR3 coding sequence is TGTGCCAGCAGCTTAAACAGCGGAAACACCATATATTTT.

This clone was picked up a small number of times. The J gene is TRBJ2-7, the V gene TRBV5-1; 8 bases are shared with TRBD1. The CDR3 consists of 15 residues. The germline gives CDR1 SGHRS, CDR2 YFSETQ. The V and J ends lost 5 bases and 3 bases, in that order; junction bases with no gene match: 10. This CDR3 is CASSLGTGSIYEQYF. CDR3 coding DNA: TGCGCCAGCAGTTTAGGGACAGGTTCTATCTACGAGCAGTACTTC.

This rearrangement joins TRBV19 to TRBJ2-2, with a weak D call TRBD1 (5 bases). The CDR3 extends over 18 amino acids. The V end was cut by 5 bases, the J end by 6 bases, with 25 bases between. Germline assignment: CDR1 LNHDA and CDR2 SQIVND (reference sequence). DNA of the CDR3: TGTGCCAGTAGTCCGTCCCTGGCAGGGTACAGATTGGCCGGGGAGCTGTTTTTT. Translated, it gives CASSPSLAGYRLAGELFF.

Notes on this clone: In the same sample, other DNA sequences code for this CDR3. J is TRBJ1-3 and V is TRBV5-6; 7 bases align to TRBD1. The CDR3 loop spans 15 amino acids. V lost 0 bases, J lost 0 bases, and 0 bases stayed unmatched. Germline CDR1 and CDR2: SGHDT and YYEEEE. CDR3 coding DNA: TGTGCCAGCAGCTTGGCAGGGGGCTCTGGAAACACCATATATTTT. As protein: CASSLAGGSGNTIYF.

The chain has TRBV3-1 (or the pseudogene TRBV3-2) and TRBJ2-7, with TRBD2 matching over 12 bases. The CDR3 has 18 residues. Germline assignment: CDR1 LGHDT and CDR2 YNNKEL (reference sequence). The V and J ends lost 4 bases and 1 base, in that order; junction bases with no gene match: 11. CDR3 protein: CASSRIPGTSGYSYEQYF. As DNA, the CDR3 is TGTGCCAGCAGCCGTATTCCCGGGACTAGCGGGTATTCCTACGAGCAGTACTTC.